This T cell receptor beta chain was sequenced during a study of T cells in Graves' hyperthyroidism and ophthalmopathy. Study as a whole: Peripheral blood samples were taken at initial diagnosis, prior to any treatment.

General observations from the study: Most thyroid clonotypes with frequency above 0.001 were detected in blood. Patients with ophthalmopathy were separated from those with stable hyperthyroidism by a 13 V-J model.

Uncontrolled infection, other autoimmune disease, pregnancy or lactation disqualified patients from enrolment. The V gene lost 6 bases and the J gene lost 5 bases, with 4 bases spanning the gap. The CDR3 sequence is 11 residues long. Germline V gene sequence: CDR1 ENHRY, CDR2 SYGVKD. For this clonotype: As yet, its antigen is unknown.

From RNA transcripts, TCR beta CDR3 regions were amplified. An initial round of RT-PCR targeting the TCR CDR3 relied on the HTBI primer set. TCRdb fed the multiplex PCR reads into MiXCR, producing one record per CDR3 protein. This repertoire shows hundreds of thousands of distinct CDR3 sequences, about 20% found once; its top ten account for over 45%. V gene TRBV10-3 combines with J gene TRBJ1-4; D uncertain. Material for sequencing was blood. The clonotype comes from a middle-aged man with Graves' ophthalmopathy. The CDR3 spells CAIRRNEKLFF. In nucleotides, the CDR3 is TGTGCCATCAGGAGAAATGAAAAACTGTTTTTT.